What follows are 23 T cell receptor beta chains derived from one specimen sequenced in a study of blood T cell repertoires in COVID-19. Sequencing used immunoSEQ multiplex PCR; TCRdb keeps in-frame clones, though not all of them. This sample yields about 77,000 clones, of which around nine tenths are seen a single time; 15% to 20% belongs to the top ten. The sample comprised peripheral blood. The receptors derive from a woman at least 80 years old with active or convalescent COVID-19.

This sequence joins TRBV29-1 and TRBJ2-7, with TRBD1 identical over 8 bases. The J segment lost 6 bases and the V segment lost 3 bases, leaving 4 bases of the junction unmatched. Per germline, CDR1 SQVTM and CDR2 ANQGSEA. The CDR3 spans 12 residues. CDR3 nucleotides: TGCAGCGTTGACCAGGGGGCAGGCGAGCAGTACTTC. This codes for CSVDQGAGEQYF.

The V and J genes are TRBV4-1 and TRBJ1-2, with 9 bases matching TRBD1. Per the germline V gene, CDR1 is MGHRA and CDR2 is YSYEKL. The CDR3 has 15 residues. After removal of 0 bases from V and 5 bases from J, the junction contained 4 bases not matched to a gene. Written as DNA, the CDR3 is TGCGCCAGCAGCCAAGAACAGGGGGCGCGGTATGGCTACACCTTC. Amino acid sequence: CASSQEQGARYGYTF.

CDR3 residues: CASSLWNTGRGYTF. The CDR3 DNA is TGTGCCAGCAGCTTGTGGAATACAGGGCGGGGCTACACCTTC. The chain is built from TRBV5-4 and TRBJ1-2; the D gene is possibly TRBD1 (6 bases). The CDR3 is 14 amino acids. The ends were cut back, 1 base at V and 8 bases at J, with 15 bases in the middle. Germline values: CDR1 SGHNT, CDR2 YYREEE (reference sequence).

The rearrangement joins TRBV4-3 to TRBJ1-5; D may be TRBD1 (5 bases). The CDR3 consists of 16 residues. The ends were cut back, 1 base at V and 6 bases at J, with 16 bases in the middle. Per germline, CDR1 LGHNA and CDR2 YSLEER. DNA for the CDR3: TGCGCCAGCAGCCAAGTGTTCTCACAGGCAGGTCAGCCCCAGCATTTT. Its translation is CASSQVFSQAGQPQHF.

This chain joins TRBV7-3 and TRBJ2-7, with D possibly being TRBD2 (6 bases). The CDR3 runs to 14 residues. Per the germline V gene, CDR1 is SGHTA and CDR2 is FQGTGA. The germline V and J ends were trimmed by 5 bases and 1 base, with 12 bases remaining between them. CDR3 region: CASSPDGGSYEQYF. The CDR3 DNA reads TGTGCCAGCAGCCCGGATGGGGGGTCCTACGAGCAGTACTTC. Using reference TRBV7-3 and TRBJ2-7 for the parts outside the CDR3, the full variable domain is GAGVSQTPSNKVTEKGKYVELRCDPISGHTALYWYRQSLGQGPEFLIYFQGTGAADDSGLPNDRFFAVRPEGSVSTLKIQRTERGDSAVYLCASSPDGGSYEQYFGPGTRLTVT.

The chain has TRBV9 and TRBJ2-1; D is unclear. The germline CDR1 and CDR2 sequences are SGDLS and YYNGEE. The length of the CDR3 is 17 residues. V lost 0 bases and J lost 4, with 17 bases in between. CDR3 region: CASSVVSRHGLYNEQFF. The CDR3 DNA reads as TGTGCCAGCAGCGTAGTATCCAGGCACGGCTTATACAATGAGCAGTTCTTC.

This rearrangement joins TRBV2 to TRBJ2-7; TRBD1 matches at 7 bases. With V trimmed by 5 bases and J by 0 bases, 4 bases remained unmatched. The CDR3 is 14 amino acids. Germline V gene data show CDR1 as SNHLY and CDR2 as FYNNEI. The CDR3 bases are TGTGCCAGCAGTAGACAGGGAAGCTCCTACGAGCAGTACTTC. It codes for CASSRQGSSYEQYF.

The chain employs TRBV7-2 and TRBJ1-2, with 7 nucleotides matching TRBD1. Germline-derived CDR1 and CDR2 are SGHTA and FQGNSA. V lost 6 bases and J lost 6; bases outside the gene matches: 13. CDR3 size: 15 residues. The CDR3 sequence: CASSEQGGPRHGYTF. DNA of the CDR3: TGTGCCAGCAGTGAGCAGGGGGGCCCTAGGCATGGCTACACCTTC.

DNA of the CDR3: TGTGCCAGCAGTTACTCTGGCGGGGGGGTCTCCAAAAACATTCAGTACTTC. It is translated as CASSYSGGGVSKNIQYF. The genes are TRBV6-2 or TRBV6-3 and TRBJ2-4; TRBD2 agrees at 9 bases. This CDR3 has 17 residues. V shed 0 bases, J shed 2 bases, and the junction held 5 bases outside the gene matches. Germline V gene lookup returns CDR1 MNHEY and CDR2 SVGEGT.

V and J are TRBV7-8 and TRBJ1-1; D is unresolved. The CDR3 length is 14 residues. The V and J ends lost 1 base and 5 bases respectively, with 11 bases between them. In germline, CDR1 is SGHVS, CDR2 FQNEAQ. The DNA for the CDR3 is TGTGCCAGCAGCTTAGAACGTTTGAGGACTGAAGCTTTCTTT. Translation gives CASSLERLRTEAFF.

This chain uses TRBV5-1 with TRBJ1-1; D may be TRBD1 (5 bases). Trimming cost V 0 bases and J 5 bases, with 11 bases left between them. Germline V gene data show CDR1 as SGHRS and CDR2 as YFSETQ. This CDR3 comprises 14 residues. CDR3 protein: CASSLGGTPTEAFF. CDR3 nucleotide sequence: TGCGCCAGCAGCTTGGGGGGGACTCCTACTGAAGCTTTCTTT.

The rearrangement uses TRBV9 and TRBJ1-6, with D hard to call. CDR3 size: 13 residues. V lost 4 bases and J lost 9, with 11 bases in between. CDR1 is SGDLS, CDR2 YYNGEE, per germline. The CDR3 sequence is CASSPRRGSPLHF. The CDR3 region has the DNA TGTGCCAGCAGCCCCCGCCGAGGTTCACCCCTCCACTTT.

The rearrangement uses TRBV18 and TRBJ2-7; 7 bases are shared with TRBD1. The CDR3 has 16 amino acids. The V segment lost 5 bases and the J segment 5 bases; nucleotides outside the gene matches: 15. Germline CDR1 KGHSH, CDR2 LQKENI. Here the CDR3 DNA reads TGTGCCAGCTCAATCGGACGGGCAGGGGGTCAGGACGAGCAGTACTTC. Its protein product is CASSIGRAGGQDEQYF.

The chain joins TRBV6-6 to TRBJ2-7; TRBD1 is a possible D gene (6 bases). V lost 0 bases and J lost 3, with 9 bases in between. The germline V gene encodes CDR1 MNHNY and CDR2 SVGAGI (reference sequence). The CDR3 spans 14 residues. The CDR3 loop is CASSYSGQSYEQYF. CDR3 DNA sequence: TGTGCCAGCAGTTACTCTGGACAGAGCTACGAGCAGTACTTC.

V gene TRBV9 combines with J gene TRBJ1-3, with D possibly matching TRBD1 (5 bases). Trimming left V 4 bases short and J 8 bases short, with 13 bases between. Germline V gives CDR1 SGDLS, CDR2 YYNGEE. The CDR3 runs to 13 residues. The CDR3 bases are TGTGCCAGCAGCCCAGGGCTAGGAGACACCATATATTTT. This sequence encodes CASSPGLGDTIYF. Filled out from reference TRBV9 and TRBJ1-3, the complete variable domain reads DSGVTQTPKHLITATGQRVTLRCSPRSGDLSVYWYQQSLDQGLQFLIQYYNGEERAKGNILERFSAQQFPDLHSELNLSSLELGDSALYFCASSPGLGDTIYFGEGSWLTVV.

The chain is built from TRBV25-1 and TRBJ2-2; 8 bases align to TRBD2. The CDR3 is 16 residues long. V shed 1 base, J shed 3 bases, and the junction held 4 bases outside the gene matches. Per the germline V gene, CDR1 is MGHDK and CDR2 is SYGVNS. CDR3 residues: CASSEFERGYTGELFF. Here the CDR3 DNA reads TGTGCCAGCAGTGAATTCGAGCGGGGGTACACCGGGGAGCTGTTTTTT.

This clone has only one observation. In nucleotides, the CDR3 is TGTGCCAGCAGTTACGACCAGGGATCTGGGGCCAACGTCCTGACTTTC. It specifies CASSYDQGSGANVLTF. The chain employs TRBV6-5 and TRBJ2-6; D is perhaps TRBD1 (5 bases). The CDR3 has 16 residues. Trimming shortened V by 2 bases and J by 1 base, and 9 bases separated the two germline ends. Germline V gives CDR1 MNHEY, CDR2 SVGAGI.

The chain employs TRBV28 and TRBJ2-3, with D perhaps TRBD2 (6 bases). V was shortened by 6 bases and J by 6 bases, with 13 bases between the two germline ends. The length of the CDR3 is 13 residues. CDR1 is MDHEN and CDR2 is SYDVKM in the germline V gene. Here the CDR3 reads CASRGLAFDTQYF. The CDR3 DNA sequence: TGTGCCAGCAGGGGCCTAGCGTTTGATACGCAGTATTTT.

The chain employs TRBV2 and TRBJ2-3, with a possible D match to TRBD2 (6 bases). Per the germline V gene, CDR1 is SNHLY and CDR2 is FYNNEI. Trimming removed 6 bases from V and 5 bases from J, with 15 bases in between. The CDR3 is made up of 14 amino acids. CDR3 region: CASRPQRRGDTQYF. The CDR3 nucleotides are TGTGCCAGCAGGCCCCAACGGAGGGGAGATACGCAGTATTTT. The full variable domain, with the rest looked up from reference TRBV2 and TRBJ2-3, is EPEVTQTPSHQVTQMGQEVILRCVPISNHLYFYWYRQILGQKVEFLVSFYNNEISEKSEIFDDQFSVERPDGSNFTLKIRSTKLEDSAMYFCASRPQRRGDTQYFGPGTRLTVL.

This clone occurred once. The chain employs TRBV19 and TRBJ2-2, with 8 bases identical to TRBD2. Germline V CDR1 and CDR2: LNHDA, SQIVND (reference sequence). V dropped 6 bases and J dropped 5; count of bases not matched to a gene: 11. CDR3 length: 16 residues. DNA for the CDR3: TGTGCCAGTAGCGATCGGGGGGGCCCTTGGACCGGGGAGCTGTTTTTT. It encodes CASSDRGGPWTGELFF.

V gene TRBV4-1 combines with J gene TRBJ1-1; D is perhaps TRBD1 (5 bases). The CDR3 length is 15 residues. Per the germline V gene, CDR1 is MGHRA and CDR2 is YSYEKL. The V and J ends lost 3 bases and 1 base respectively, with 12 bases between them. The CDR3 spells CASSQRQNSNTEAFF. The CDR3 region has the DNA TGCGCCAGCAGCCAGAGACAGAACTCGAACACTGAAGCTTTCTTT.

The rearrangement links TRBV27 to TRBJ2-7, with D possibly being TRBD1 (6 bases). Trimming stripped 3 bases from V and 3 bases from J, with 12 bases between. Germline-derived CDR1 and CDR2 are MNHEY and SMNVEV (reference sequence). CDR3 length: 14 residues. CDR3 loop: CASSFRGRGYEQYF. The CDR3 DNA follows: TGTGCCAGCAGTTTTCGTGGCAGGGGCTACGAGCAGTACTTC.

The V call is TRBV6-5, the J call TRBJ2-1; D possibly corresponds to TRBD1 (6 bases). This CDR3 has 14 residues. Trimming took 0 bases from V and 6 from J, leaving 9 bases between them. Germline loops: CDR1 MNHEY, CDR2 SVGAGI. CDR3 sequence reads: CASSYSTGTNEQFF. DNA of the CDR3: TGTGCCAGCAGTTACTCTACAGGGACCAATGAGCAGTTCTTC.